A single sample gave rise to the 17 T cell receptor beta chains below, sequenced in a study of blood T cell repertoires in COVID-19. Sequencing was performed with immunoSEQ multiplex PCR; in TCRdb, only in-frame clones are kept and a portion is missing. The table includes 60,000 to 75,000 clones, around 89% detected once. Input material: peripheral blood. The receptors were sampled from a human donor in a cohort sampled during active COVID-19.

The chain employs TRBV20-1 and TRBJ1-2; 7 bases match TRBD1. The V gene's germline CDR1 is DFQATT and CDR2 SNEGSKA (reference sequence). J gave up 4 bases and V 3 bases, and 8 bases lay outside the gene matches. The CDR3 has 14 residues. For the CDR3, the DNA is TGCAGTGCTAGTCCCGACAGGGAGGTCTATGGCTACACCTTC. This encodes CSASPDREVYGYTF.

The genes are TRBV13 and TRBJ1-3; 9 nucleotides align to TRBD1. CDR1 and CDR2 (germline): PRHDT, FYEKMQ (reference sequence). There are 15 residues in the CDR3. The J segment lost 6 bases and the V segment lost 5 bases, leaving 8 bases of the junction unmatched. The CDR3 bases are TGTGCCAGCAGCCCAAGGGGACAGGGCGAAAACACCATATATTTT. Protein product: CASSPRGQGENTIYF.

The rearrangement links TRBV5-6 to TRBJ1-2; TRBD1 aligns across 11 bases. This CDR3 comprises 14 residues. The germline gives CDR1 SGHDT, CDR2 YYEEEE. Trimming at V came to 6 bases and at J to 7 bases, leaving 8 bases not matched to a gene. CDR3 sequence: CASTRTGGNGGYTF. In DNA, the CDR3 is TGTGCCAGCACCCGGACAGGGGGCAACGGTGGCTACACCTTC.

Only one count was recorded for this clone. The V call is TRBV2, the J call TRBJ1-2, with 7 bases that match TRBD1. CDR3 length: 13 amino acids. In germline, CDR1 is SNHLY, CDR2 FYNNEI. The J segment lost 3 bases and the V segment lost 8 bases, leaving 6 bases of the junction unmatched. The CDR3 bases are TGTGCCAGCGTGGGACAGCCTGACTATGGCTACACCTTC. Amino acid sequence: CASVGQPDYGYTF. Full variable domain (outside the CDR3, taken from reference TRBV2 and TRBJ1-2): EPEVTQTPSHQVTQMGQEVILRCVPISNHLYFYWYRQILGQKVEFLVSFYNNEISEKSEIFDDQFSVERPDGSNFTLKIRSTKLEDSAMYFCASVGQPDYGYTFGSGTRLTVV.

The rearrangement joins TRBV24-1 to TRBJ2-6; tentative D call: TRBD2 (6 bases). Between the trimmed V and J ends, which lost 1 base and 0 bases, there was a span of 15 bases. Germline V CDR1 and CDR2: KGHDR, SFDVKD. CDR3 size: 19 residues. CDR3 bases: TGTGCCACCAGTGATTTCCCTGGAGGGGAAGACTCTGGGGCCAACGTCCTGACTTTC. Encoded protein: CATSDFPGGEDSGANVLTF.

The J gene is TRBJ2-6, the V gene TRBV18; the match to TRBD1 covers 9 bases. CDR1 KGHSH and CDR2 LQKENI come from the germline V gene. The CDR3 consists of 17 residues. Germline trimming cut 0 bases from V and 2 bases from J; bases unmatched to any gene: 2. The CDR3, as DNA: TGTGCCAGCTCACCACCGGGGACAGGGACTGGGGCCAACGTCCTGACTTTC. Translated: CASSPPGTGTGANVLTF.

This chain links TRBV5-1 with TRBJ1-3; 7 bases match TRBD1. Germline-derived CDR1 and CDR2 are SGHRS and YFSETQ. Trimming cost V 0 bases and J 2 bases; bases outside gene matches: 8. The CDR3 sequence is 17 residues long. The DNA of the CDR3 is TGCGCCAGCAGCTTGGGACAGGGATGGAGGGCTGGAAACACCATATATTTT. It encodes CASSLGQGWRAGNTIYF.

The chain uses TRBV2 and TRBJ1-3; D is perhaps TRBD1 (5 bases). This CDR3 has 14 amino acids. Germline assignment: CDR1 SNHLY and CDR2 FYNNEI. V was cut by 2 bases and J by 5 bases, with 10 bases left in between. The CDR3 sequence is CASSESGGRNTIYF. The CDR3 DNA reads TGTGCCAGCAGTGAATCGGGGGGTAGAAACACCATATATTTT.

V gene TRBV7-9 combines with J gene TRBJ2-5; tentatively, D is TRBD1 (6 bases). Germline lookup yields CDR1 SEHNR and CDR2 FQNEAQ (reference sequence). V gave up 7 bases and J gave up 7 bases, with 22 bases separating them. This CDR3 has 15 residues. The CDR3 bases are TGTGCCAGCACCAATACAGGGCCGGTAATTTGGACCCAGTACTTC. This sequence encodes CASTNTGPVIWTQYF.

There are a few counts of this clone. V usage is TRBV7-2 and J usage is TRBJ2-7, with TRBD1 as a possible D gene (5 bases). V was shortened by 5 bases and J by 0 bases, with 14 bases between the two germline ends. CDR1 and CDR2 from the germline V gene are SGHTA and FQGNSA. This CDR3 region has 15 residues. DNA of the CDR3: TGTGCCAGCAGCCTCAGGGTAATCAGCTCCTACGAGCAGTACTTC. Translated, it gives CASSLRVISSYEQYF.

This chain joins TRBV2 and TRBJ2-5; TRBD2 matches at 8 bases. The CDR3 runs to 15 residues. Per the germline V gene, CDR1 is SNHLY and CDR2 is FYNNEI. Trimming at V came to 3 bases and at J to 10 bases, leaving 13 bases not matched to a gene. CDR3 DNA sequence: TGTGCCAGCAGTGATGGTTATGGGACTAGGGAGCGCCAGTACTTC. This encodes CASSDGYGTRERQYF. The variable domain in full, completed from reference TRBV2 and TRBJ2-5, reads EPEVTQTPSHQVTQMGQEVILRCVPISNHLYFYWYRQILGQKVEFLVSFYNNEISEKSEIFDDQFSVERPDGSNFTLKIRSTKLEDSAMYFCASSDGYGTRERQYFGPGTRLLVL.

CDR3 DNA: TGCGCCAGCAGCCAAGATTCGGGTAGCAATCAGCCCCAGCATTTT. Translated, it gives CASSQDSGSNQPQHF. The chain joins TRBV4-1 to TRBJ1-5; D is ambiguous. V lost 0 bases to trimming and J lost 0 bases, with 6 bases between them. Per the germline V gene, CDR1 is MGHRA and CDR2 is YSYEKL. The CDR3 runs to 15 residues.

The CDR3 bases are TGTGCCAGCAGCCTCCCGGGACAGGGACTCACTGGGGCCAACGTCCTGACTTTC. Protein product: CASSLPGQGLTGANVLTF. The V gene is TRBV5-6, the J gene TRBJ2-6; 9 bases fit TRBD1. V lost 4 bases, J lost 2 bases, and 10 bases stayed unmatched. The CDR3 consists of 18 residues. The germline gives CDR1 SGHDT, CDR2 YYEEEE.

The rearrangement uses TRBV4-2 and TRBJ1-1, with D perhaps matching TRBD1 (5 bases). Germline V lookup: CDR1 LGHNA, CDR2 YNFKEQ. CDR3 size: 16 residues. V was cut by 3 bases and J by 4 bases, with 18 bases left in between. DNA for the CDR3: TGTGCCAGCAGCCAGTCGGGGGAGGGGCTAGTCACTGAAGCTTTCTTT. Encoded protein: CASSQSGEGLVTEAFF.

The rearrangement joins TRBV4-3 to TRBJ1-1, with a weak D call TRBD1 (6 bases). The CDR3 runs 14 residues. The germline V and J ends were trimmed by 2 bases and 4 bases, with 11 bases remaining between them. Germline-derived CDR1 and CDR2 are LGHNA and YSLEER. The CDR3 bases are TGCGCCAGCAGCCAAAGCGTCAGGGGCACTGAAGCTTTCTTT. As protein: CASSQSVRGTEAFF.

This rearrangement joins TRBV28 to TRBJ1-2; 7 bases fit TRBD1. The J segment lost 6 bases and the V segment lost 3 bases, leaving 4 bases of the junction unmatched. The CDR3 totals 13 residues. CDR1 is MDHEN, CDR2 SYDVKM, per germline. CDR3 amino acids: CASSLFDRDGYTF. For the CDR3, the DNA is TGTGCCAGCAGTTTGTTCGACAGGGATGGCTACACCTTC.

This chain uses TRBV4-3 with TRBJ1-2; D might be TRBD1 (5 bases). The CDR3 is 15 residues long. Germline CDR1 reads LGHNA; CDR2 reads YSLEER. Trimming left V 1 base short and J 3 bases short, with 12 bases between. As DNA, the CDR3 is TGCGCCAGCAGCCAAGTGGGCAGGGCGCACTATGGCTACACCTTC. Translated, it gives CASSQVGRAHYGYTF.